These 2 T cell receptor beta chains were all obtained from the same sample, sequenced in a study of blood T cells in healthy people across ages. Primed by a sample-barcoded 5' primer and a J-beta primer mix, a second PCR proceeded for about 6 to 11 cycles. TCRdb re-called the 5' RACE reads with MiXCR, one entry per CDR3 protein. The sample has around 1,000,000 distinct CDR3 sequences, almost 25% seen once. These data were likewise used in another study, on T cells of mothers and their children.

The sequenced sample consisted of blood. The origin of the receptors is a girl aged 2 to 9 in good health.

The chain carries TRBV4-1 and TRBJ2-3, with 8 bases matching TRBD1. Germline V gives CDR1 MGHRA, CDR2 YSYEKL. The CDR3 runs to 15 residues. V was pared by 3 bases and J by 1 base, with 3 bases of the junction left unmatched. The CDR3 region has the DNA TGCGCCAGCAGCCAGTGGGGACAGGGCACAGATACGCAGTATTTT. Protein product: CASSQWGQGTDTQYF.

This clonotype was seen a few times. Relative to the germline gene, one junction end is altered; a read error may explain this. The chain combines TRBV11-2 with TRBJ2-1; D may be TRBD1 or TRBD2 (6 bases each). Germline V CDR1 and CDR2: SGHAT, FQNNGV. The CDR3 extends over 15 amino acids. The CDR3, as DNA: TGTGCCGGCAGCTTAGGGGGGAGCTCCTACAATGAGCAGTTCTTC. This translates into CAGSLGGSSYNEQFF.